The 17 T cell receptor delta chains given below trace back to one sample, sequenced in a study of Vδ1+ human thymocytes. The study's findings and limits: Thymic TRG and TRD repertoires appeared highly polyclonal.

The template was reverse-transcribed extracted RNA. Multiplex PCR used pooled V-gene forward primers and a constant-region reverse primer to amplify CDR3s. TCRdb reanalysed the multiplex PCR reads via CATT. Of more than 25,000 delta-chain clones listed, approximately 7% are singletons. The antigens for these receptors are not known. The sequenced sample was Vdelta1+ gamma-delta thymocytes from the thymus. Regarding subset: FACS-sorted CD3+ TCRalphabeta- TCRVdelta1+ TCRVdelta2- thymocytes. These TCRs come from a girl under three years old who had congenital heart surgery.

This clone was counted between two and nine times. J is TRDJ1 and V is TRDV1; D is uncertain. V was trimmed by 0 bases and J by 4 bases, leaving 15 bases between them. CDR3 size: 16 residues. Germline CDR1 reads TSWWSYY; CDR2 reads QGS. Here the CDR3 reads CALGELVTGRGDKLIF. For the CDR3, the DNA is TGTGCTCTTGGGGAACTAGTTACGGGCCGGGGCGATAAACTCATCTTT.

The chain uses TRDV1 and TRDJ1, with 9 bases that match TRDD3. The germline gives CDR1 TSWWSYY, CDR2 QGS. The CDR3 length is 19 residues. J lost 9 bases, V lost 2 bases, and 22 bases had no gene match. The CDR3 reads CALGEIEVFGLYWGKELIF. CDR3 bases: TGTGCTCTTGGGGAAATCGAGGTATTTGGACTGTACTGGGGGAAGGAACTCATCTTT.

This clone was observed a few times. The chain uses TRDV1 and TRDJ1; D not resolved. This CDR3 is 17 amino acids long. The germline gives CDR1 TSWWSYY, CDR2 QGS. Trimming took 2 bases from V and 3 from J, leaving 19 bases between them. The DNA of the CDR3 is TGTGCTCTTGGGGAAAAAGCCGGACCTTTTCCAGCCGATAAACTCATCTTT. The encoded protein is CALGEKAGPFPADKLIF.

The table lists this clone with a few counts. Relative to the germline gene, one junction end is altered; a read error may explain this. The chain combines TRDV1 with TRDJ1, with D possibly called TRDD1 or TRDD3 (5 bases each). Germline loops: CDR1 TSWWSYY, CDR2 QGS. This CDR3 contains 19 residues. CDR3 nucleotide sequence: TGTGCTGTTGGGAAATTCCCGGGGGGGCTTGGGCTATACACCGATAAACTCATCTTT. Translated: CAVGKFPGGLGLYTDKLIF.

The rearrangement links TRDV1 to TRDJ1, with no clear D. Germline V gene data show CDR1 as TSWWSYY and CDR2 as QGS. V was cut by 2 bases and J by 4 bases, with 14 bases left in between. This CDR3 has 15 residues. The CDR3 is CALGESTVPRDKLIF. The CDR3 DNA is TGTGCTCTTGGGGAAAGCACGGTCCCTCGCGATAAACTCATCTTT.

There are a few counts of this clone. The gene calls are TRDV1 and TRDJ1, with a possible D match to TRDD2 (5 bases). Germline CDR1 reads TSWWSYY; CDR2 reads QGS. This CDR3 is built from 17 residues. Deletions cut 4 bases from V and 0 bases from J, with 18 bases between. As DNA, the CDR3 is TGTGCTCTTGGGGTCCTAAGTTCCCCTTCTTACACCGATAAACTCATCTTT. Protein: CALGVLSSPSYTDKLIF.

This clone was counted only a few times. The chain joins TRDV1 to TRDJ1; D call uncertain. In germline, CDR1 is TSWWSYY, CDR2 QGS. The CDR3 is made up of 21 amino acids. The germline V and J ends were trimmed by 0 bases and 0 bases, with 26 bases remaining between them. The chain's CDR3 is CALGELATSSRLPQDTDKLIF. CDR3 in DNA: TGTGCTCTTGGGGAACTCGCAACGTCCTCCAGGCTGCCCCAAGACACCGATAAACTCATCTTT.

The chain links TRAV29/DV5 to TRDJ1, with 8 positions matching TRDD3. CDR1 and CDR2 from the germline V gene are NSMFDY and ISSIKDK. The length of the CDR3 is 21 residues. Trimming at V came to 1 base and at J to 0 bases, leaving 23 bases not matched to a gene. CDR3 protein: CAASLRGVEDWGGTYTDKLIF. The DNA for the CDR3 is TGTGCAGCAAGCCTAAGAGGGGTAGAGGACTGGGGGGGGACGTACACCGATAAACTCATCTTT.

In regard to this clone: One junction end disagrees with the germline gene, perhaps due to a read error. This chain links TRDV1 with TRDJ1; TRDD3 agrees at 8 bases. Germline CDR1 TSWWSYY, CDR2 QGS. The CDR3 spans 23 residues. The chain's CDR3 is CALGLPPRVTYEGYAGQIDKLIF. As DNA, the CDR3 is TGTGCCCTTGGGCTCCCTCCTCGGGTGACCTACGAGGGATACGCAGGGCAAATCGATAAACTCATCTTT.

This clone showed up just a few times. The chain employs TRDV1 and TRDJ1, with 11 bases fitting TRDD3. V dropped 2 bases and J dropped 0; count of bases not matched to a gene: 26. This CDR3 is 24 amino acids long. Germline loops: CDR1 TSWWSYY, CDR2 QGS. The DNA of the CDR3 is TGTGCTCTTGGGGAAGATCCTTTCTATGGTACTGGGGGATATTTCTTACCGTACACCGATAAACTCATCTTT. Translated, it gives CALGEDPFYGTGGYFLPYTDKLIF.

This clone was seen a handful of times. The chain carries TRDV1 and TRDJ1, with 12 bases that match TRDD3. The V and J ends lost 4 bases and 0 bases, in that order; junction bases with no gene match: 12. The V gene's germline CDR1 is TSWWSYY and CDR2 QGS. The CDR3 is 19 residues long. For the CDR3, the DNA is TGTGCTCTTGGGGTTCCCGATGCTGGGGGATACGCAGACACCGATAAACTCATCTTT. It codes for CALGVPDAGGYADTDKLIF.

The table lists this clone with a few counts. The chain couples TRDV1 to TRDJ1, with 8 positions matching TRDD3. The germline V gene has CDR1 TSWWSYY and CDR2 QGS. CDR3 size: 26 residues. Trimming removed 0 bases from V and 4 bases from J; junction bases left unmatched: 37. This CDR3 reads CALGELRSRLLPVLGASTKSLDKLIF. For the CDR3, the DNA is TGTGCTCTTGGGGAACTTCGCTCCCGCCTACTGCCCGTACTGGGGGCCTCCACAAAGTCTCTCGATAAACTCATCTTT.

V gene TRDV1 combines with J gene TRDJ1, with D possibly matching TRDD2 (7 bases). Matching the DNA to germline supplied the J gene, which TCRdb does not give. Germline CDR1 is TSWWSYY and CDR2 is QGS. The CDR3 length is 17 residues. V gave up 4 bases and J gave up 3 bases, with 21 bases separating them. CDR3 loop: CALGGKFLHWVSDKLIF. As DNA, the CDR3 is TGTGCTCTTGGGGGCAAGTTCCTACACTGGGTATCCGATAAACTCATCTTT.

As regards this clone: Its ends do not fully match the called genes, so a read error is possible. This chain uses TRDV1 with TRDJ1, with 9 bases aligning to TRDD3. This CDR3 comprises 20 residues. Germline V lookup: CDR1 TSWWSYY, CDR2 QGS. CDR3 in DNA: TGTGCTCTTGGGGGTCCGGTCTTTCATTCGGGGGATACTCCCACCGATAAGCTCATCTTT. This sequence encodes CALGGPVFHSGDTPTDKLIF.

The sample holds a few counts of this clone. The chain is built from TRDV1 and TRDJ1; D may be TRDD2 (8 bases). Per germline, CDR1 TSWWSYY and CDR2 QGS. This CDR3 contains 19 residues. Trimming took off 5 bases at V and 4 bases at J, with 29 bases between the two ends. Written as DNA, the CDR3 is TGTGCTCTTGGGCCCCATTCTTCCTACGGGCGGGATACTGGCGATAAACTCATCTTT. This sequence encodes CALGPHSSYGRDTGDKLIF.

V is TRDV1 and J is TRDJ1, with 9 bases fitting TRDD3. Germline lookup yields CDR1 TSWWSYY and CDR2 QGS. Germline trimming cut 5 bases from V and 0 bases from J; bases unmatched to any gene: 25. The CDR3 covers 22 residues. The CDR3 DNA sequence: TGTGCTCTTGGGCCTCCCCTCGAAAAACCAGCTGGGGGATCACCAAACACCGATAAACTCATCTTT. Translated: CALGPPLEKPAGGSPNTDKLIF.

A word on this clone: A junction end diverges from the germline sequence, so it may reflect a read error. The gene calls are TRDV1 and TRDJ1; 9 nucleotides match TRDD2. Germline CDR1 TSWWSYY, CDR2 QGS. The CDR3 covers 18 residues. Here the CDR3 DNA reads TGTGCTATTGGGGACCACCTTCCTACGACGTGGATACAAGGTGGACTCATCTTT. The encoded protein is CAIGDHLPTTWIQGGLIF.